The 18 T cell receptor beta chains listed next were all sequenced from one sample in a study of CD8 T cells in Susac syndrome. RNA totalling roughly 0.45 to 1 ug underwent reverse transcription with random hexamers. TCRdb used MiXCR to reprocess the immunoSEQ multiplex PCR reads, holding one entry per CDR3 protein. Here the sample spans 160,000 or so distinct CDR3 sequences, approximately 90% being singletons. Input material: CD4+ T cells from PBMCs. All receptors come from a human donor in good health.

A few counts support this clonotype. The V call is TRBV29-1, the J call TRBJ1-5; 10 nucleotides line up with TRBD1. The CDR3 extends over 13 amino acids. The germline V gene encodes CDR1 SQVTM and CDR2 ANQGSEA. The junction had 1 base not matched to a gene; V was cut back by 6 bases and J by 2 bases. CDR3 sequence reads: CSVGTGGNQPQHF. The CDR3 DNA reads TGCAGCGTAGGGACAGGGGGCAATCAGCCCCAGCATTTT.

The rearrangement uses TRBV29-1 and TRBJ1-5; D is perhaps TRBD1 (5 bases). Germline assignment: CDR1 SQVTM and CDR2 ANQGSEA. The CDR3 runs 12 residues. The V end was cut by 5 bases, the J end by 4 bases, with 9 bases between. The CDR3 DNA sequence: TGCAGCGTTTCAGGGAGGAATCAGCCCCAGCATTTT. Its translation: CSVSGRNQPQHF.

The chain carries TRBV13 and TRBJ1-2; TRBD1 aligns across 12 bases. From germline, CDR1 is PRHDT and CDR2 FYEKMQ (reference sequence). V dropped 5 bases and J dropped 7; count of bases not matched to a gene: 8. The CDR3 runs to 15 residues. The CDR3 DNA follows: TGTGCCAGCAGCGAACCGGGACAGGGGGCCTGTGGCTACACCTTC. Translating it yields CASSEPGQGACGYTF.

The CDR3 nucleotides are TGTGCCAGCAGCTTAGAAACCCCCTCGAGCGACCTTGAAGAGACCCAGTACTTC. This codes for CASSLETPSSDLEETQYF. This chain connects TRBV11-2 to TRBJ2-5, with no clear D. The germline V gene encodes CDR1 SGHAT and CDR2 FQNNGV. V dropped 0 bases and J dropped 3 bases, with 20 bases sitting between them. The CDR3 loop spans 18 amino acids.

The DNA of the CDR3 is TGCAGTGCTCCCGACAGGGGTTCGAAAAACATTCAGTACTTC. Translation gives CSAPDRGSKNIQYF. The V call is TRBV20-1, the J call TRBJ2-4; 8 positions agree with TRBD1. The germline V gene encodes CDR1 DFQATT and CDR2 SNEGSKA (reference sequence). This CDR3 region has 14 residues. Unmatched junction bases numbered 7, after V lost 5 bases and J lost 4 bases.

V and J are TRBV5-1 and TRBJ1-6; D gene uncertain. V shed 0 bases and J shed 7 bases, with 11 bases lying between them. The CDR3 is 15 amino acids. Germline values: CDR1 SGHRS, CDR2 YFSETQ. The CDR3 DNA is TGCGCCAGCAGCTTGGCCAACTGGGGAAATTCACCCCTCCACTTT. Translated, it gives CASSLANWGNSPLHF. The full variable domain, its missing parts supplied by reference TRBV5-1 and TRBJ1-6, is KAGVTQTPRYLIKTRGQQVTLSCSPISGHRSVSWYQQTPGQGLQFLFEYFSETQRNKGNFPGRFSGRQFSNSRSEMNVSTLELGDSALYLCASSLANWGNSPLHFGNGTRLTVT.

The chain recombines TRBV5-1 with TRBJ1-1; tentatively, D is TRBD1 (5 bases). Germline loops: CDR1 SGHRS, CDR2 YFSETQ. The CDR3 is made up of 12 amino acids. V was cut by 0 bases and J by 9 bases, with 9 bases left in between. As DNA, the CDR3 is TGCGCCAGCAGCTTGGAGGGGACCCAAGCTTTCTTT. Protein sequence: CASSLEGTQAFF.

The V and J genes are TRBV12-3 or TRBV12-4 and TRBJ2-7; D assignment may be TRBD1 or TRBD2 (5 bases each). CDR3 length: 14 amino acids. Trimming took 6 bases from V and 2 from J, leaving 14 bases between them. The CDR3 loop is CASRGTQGAYEQYF. CDR3 DNA sequence: TGTGCCAGCAGAGGGACGCAGGGTGCCTACGAGCAGTACTTC.

The chain couples TRBV9 to TRBJ2-1; D is ambiguous. Trimming removed 3 bases from V and 3 bases from J, with 7 bases in between. The CDR3 covers 13 residues. The V gene's germline CDR1 is SGDLS and CDR2 YYNGEE. The CDR3 loop reads CASSARNYNEQFF. Here the CDR3 DNA reads TGTGCCAGCAGCGCCCGAAACTACAATGAGCAGTTCTTC.

V usage is TRBV7-9 and J usage is TRBJ1-3; D not certain. Germline CDR1 reads SEHNR; CDR2 reads FQNEAQ (reference sequence). The V end lost 0 bases, the J end lost 7 bases, and 13 bases lay between the germline ends. CDR3 length: 15 amino acids. The CDR3 DNA is TGTGCCAGCAGCTTAGCCGCAGGAGGAGGGAACACCATATATTTT. Its protein product is CASSLAAGGGNTIYF.

In DNA form, the CDR3 reads TGTGCCACCAGTGATTCGACGACAGCGGGAAACATTCAGTACTTC. Translation: CATSDSTTAGNIQYF. The rearrangement links TRBV24-1 to TRBJ2-4; D is possibly TRBD2 (6 bases). The CDR3 is made up of 15 amino acids. Germline CDR1 reads KGHDR; CDR2 reads SFDVKD. The V and J ends lost 2 bases and 6 bases respectively, with 13 bases between them.

Here the CDR3 reads CASTRRAGTGTTEAFF. In nucleotides, the CDR3 is TGCGCCAGCACCCGGCGGGCAGGGACTGGAACGACTGAAGCTTTCTTT. This sequence joins TRBV5-1 and TRBJ1-1; tentatively, D is TRBD1 (5 bases). V dropped 6 bases and J dropped 5 bases, with 23 bases sitting between them. Germline V lookup: CDR1 SGHRS, CDR2 YFSETQ. This CDR3 has 16 residues.

This chain links TRBV7-2 with TRBJ2-1; 10 bases are a match to TRBD2. Trimming cost V 5 bases and J 4 bases; bases outside gene matches: 11. CDR3 length equals 17 residues. From germline, CDR1 is SGHTA and CDR2 FQGNSA. The CDR3 loop is CASSPNLLAGTYNEQFF. The CDR3 region has the DNA TGTGCCAGCAGCCCAAACCTACTAGCGGGGACGTACAATGAGCAGTTCTTC.

The chain recombines TRBV6-6 with TRBJ2-1, with D possibly being TRBD1 or TRBD2 (5 bases each). The V gene's germline CDR1 is MNHNY and CDR2 SVGAGI (reference sequence). V was clipped by 0 bases and J by 15 bases, with 12 bases between them. This CDR3 contains 12 residues. This CDR3 is CASSYSRGYPFF. The CDR3 bases are TGTGCCAGCAGTTACTCGAGGGGTTACCCGTTCTTC.

V and J are TRBV20-1 and TRBJ2-5, with 7 bases fitting TRBD2. Looked up from germline, CDR1 is DFQATT and CDR2 is SNEGSKA (reference sequence). Unmatched junction bases numbered 10, after V lost 7 bases and J lost 5 bases. The CDR3 runs to 13 residues. The CDR3 sequence: CSVLEVGGETQYF. As DNA, the CDR3 is TGCAGTGTACTCGAGGTCGGGGGGGAGACCCAGTACTTC.

The J gene is TRBJ2-7, the V gene TRBV6-6; TRBD2 matches 10 bases. The trim removed 2 bases at V and 5 bases at J, leaving 0 bases unmatched. The CDR3 loop spans 13 amino acids. Germline V lookup: CDR1 MNHNY, CDR2 SVGAGI (reference sequence). The CDR3, as DNA: TGTGCCAGCAGTTACGGACTAGCGGACGAGCAGTACTTC. This codes for CASSYGLADEQYF.

The chain recombines TRBV10-3 with TRBJ1-5; tentatively, D is TRBD1 (5 bases). The V end lost 11 bases, the J end lost 0 bases, and 14 bases lay between the germline ends. The germline V gene has CDR1 ENHRY and CDR2 SYGVKD. The CDR3 consists of 14 residues. CDR3 nucleotide sequence: TGTGCCGCAACGGGGCTTTATAGCAATCAGCCCCAGCATTTT. This gives the protein CAATGLYSNQPQHF.

The chain uses TRBV29-1 and TRBJ1-2; D remains unclear. Germline CDR1 and CDR2: SQVTM and ANQGSEA. The length of the CDR3 is 14 residues. The V end lost 0 bases, the J end lost 8 bases, and 16 bases lay between the germline ends. This chain's CDR3 is CSVEEVWGFEGYTF. The CDR3 DNA follows: TGCAGCGTTGAAGAGGTGTGGGGATTCGAGGGCTACACCTTC.